Listed here are 6 T cell receptor beta chains from one sample, sequenced in a study of T cells after yellow fever vaccination. Each CDR3 protein is one row after TCRdb ran MiXCR on the 5' RACE reads. The sample contains 350,000 to 550,000 distinct CDR3 sequences, 15% to 20% of which appear only once. Source: PBMCs, taken before the yellow fever booster vaccination. The source is a man between 18 and 29 years old who received the YFV17D yellow fever vaccine.

This clonotype has a count of ten or more. Mismatch with germline at one junction end may stem from a read error. The chain employs TRBV5-1 and TRBJ2-3, with D hard to call. The germline V gene encodes CDR1 SGHRS and CDR2 YFSETQ. CDR3 size: 12 residues. As DNA, the CDR3 is TGTGCCAGCAGCTCTAGCACAGATACGCAGTATTTT. It is translated as CASSSSTDTQYF.

J is TRBJ1-3 and V is TRBV7-6; D possibly corresponds to TRBD1 (5 bases). V lost 2 bases and J 0 bases, leaving 17 bases between the germline ends. CDR1 and CDR2 from the germline V gene are SGHVS and FNYEAQ. This CDR3 region has 18 residues. This chain's CDR3 is CASSLSPPAGISGNTIYF. As DNA, the CDR3 is TGTGCCAGCAGCTTATCCCCTCCCGCAGGGATCTCTGGAAACACCATATATTTT. Full variable domain (rest looked up from reference TRBV7-6 and TRBJ1-3): GAGVSQSPRYKVTKRGQDVALRCDPISGHVSLYWYRQALGQGPEFLTYFNYEAQQDKSGLPNDRFSAERPEGSISTLTIQRTEQRDSAMYRCASSLSPPAGISGNTIYFGEGSWLTVV.

The DNA for the CDR3 is TGCGCCAGCAGTGTGGGCATCCTCACCGGGGAGCTGTTTTTT. The encoded protein is CASSVGILTGELFF. The V and J genes are TRBV10-1 and TRBJ2-2; D gene ambiguous. CDR1 WNHNN and CDR2 SYGVQD come from the germline V gene (reference sequence). The CDR3 is 14 amino acids. Trimming took off 4 bases at V and 4 bases at J, with 10 bases between the two ends.

The chain uses TRBV6-6 and TRBJ2-4; 10 bases align to TRBD1. The CDR3 covers 18 residues. With 1 base clipped from V and 6 bases from J, the junction kept 12 bases outside the gene matches. The germline CDR1 and CDR2 sequences are MNHNY and SVGAGI (reference sequence). CDR3: CASSYFGTGATSRNIQYF. CDR3 nucleotide sequence: TGTGCCAGCAGTTACTTCGGGACAGGGGCTACCTCGAGAAACATTCAGTACTTC.

V is TRBV7-2 and J is TRBJ1-5; the match to TRBD1 covers 8 bases. This CDR3 has 14 residues. CDR1 is SGHTA, CDR2 FQGNSA, per germline. J gave up 7 bases and V 4 bases, and 6 bases lay outside the gene matches. DNA for the CDR3: TGTGCCAGCAGCTCACCAGGGGGCTGGCAGCCCCAGCATTTT. Translated, it gives CASSSPGGWQPQHF.

The table lists this clonotype with a few counts. This chain joins TRBV3-1 and TRBJ2-5; D is undetermined. Trimming removed 3 bases at V and 3 bases at J, with 8 bases between. The CDR3 is 13 residues long. Germline CDR1 reads LGHDT; CDR2 reads YNNKEL (reference sequence). The CDR3 DNA follows: TGTGCCAGCAGCCACGGCAGCGAAGAGACCCAGTACTTC. It is translated as CASSHGSEETQYF.